Listed below are T cell receptor beta chains from one sample, sequenced in a study of blood T cell repertoires in COVID-19. The repertoire was sequenced with immunoSEQ multiplex PCR; TCRdb's copy has only in-frame clones and lacks some. The table shows fewer than 200,000 clones, with under 90% occurring only once. The specimen sequenced was PBMCs or T cells enriched from blood (not recorded which). The receptors were gathered from a man between 60 and 70 years old who had recovered from COVID-19. Both conserved end residues are part of each CDR3. A D gene is named only where the DNA matches it firmly. The size entry is marked missing in some rows and otherwise reads once, few, many or a size class.

clone_size: NA
j_call: TRBJ2-2
d_call: TRBD1
v_call: TRBV6-6
cdr3_aa: CASSPGQVPYEGTGELFF
cdr3_nt: TGTGCCAGCAGTCCGGGACAGGTTCCCTACGAGGGCACCGGGGAGCTGTTTTTT

clone_size: NA
j_call: TRBJ2-3
d_call: NA
v_call: TRBV11-2
cdr3_aa: CASTPGPPYTQYF
cdr3_nt: TGTGCCAGCACCCCAGGCCCTCCCTATACGCAGTATTTT

clone_size: NA
j_call: TRBJ2-5
d_call: NA
v_call: TRBV11-2
cdr3_aa: CASSGGETQYF
cdr3_nt: TGTGCCAGCAGCGGGGGGGAGACCCAGTACTTC

clone_size: NA
j_call: TRBJ2-3
d_call: NA
v_call: TRBV24-1
cdr3_aa: CATSQSSTDTQYF
cdr3_nt: TGTGCCACCAGCCAGTCCAGCACAGATACGCAGTATTTT

clone_size: NA
j_call: TRBJ2-7
d_call: NA
v_call: TRBV19
cdr3_aa: CASSPLGSSYEQYF
cdr3_nt: TGTGCCAGTAGTCCACTAGGAAGCTCCTACGAGCAGTACTTC

clone_size: NA
j_call: TRBJ1-3
d_call: TRBD1
v_call: TRBV9
cdr3_aa: CASSVEGQGLSGNTIYF
cdr3_nt: TGTGCCAGCAGCGTAGAAGGACAGGGACTGTCTGGAAACACCATATATTTT

clone_size: NA
j_call: TRBJ1-1
d_call: NA
v_call: TRBV27
cdr3_aa: CASSLSFHSVSSEAFF
cdr3_nt: TGTGCCAGCAGTTTATCCTTCCACAGTGTTTCGTCTGAAGCTTTCTTT

clone_size: NA
j_call: TRBJ2-2
d_call: TRBD1
v_call: TRBV2
cdr3_aa: CATSGGGGELFF
cdr3_nt: TGTGCCACCTCAGGGGGCGGCGGGGAGCTGTTTTTT

clone_size: NA
j_call: TRBJ2-1
d_call: NA
v_call: TRBV12-2
cdr3_aa: CASRSPSGRVNEQFF
cdr3_nt: TGTGCAAGTCGCTCCCCTAGCGGGAGGGTCAATGAGCAGTTCTTC

clone_size: NA
j_call: TRBJ2-5
d_call: TRBD1
v_call: TRBV4-1
cdr3_aa: CASSPWGQSQETQYF
cdr3_nt: TGCGCCAGCAGCCCCTGGGGACAGTCCCAAGAGACCCAGTACTTC

clone_size: NA
j_call: TRBJ1-5
d_call: NA
v_call: TRBV5-4
cdr3_aa: CASSREINQPQHF
cdr3_nt: TGTGCCAGCAGCCGGGAAATAAATCAGCCCCAGCATTTT

clone_size: NA
j_call: TRBJ1-1
d_call: TRBD1
v_call: TRBV28
cdr3_aa: CASSSPQGAGTEAFF
cdr3_nt: TGTGCCAGCAGTTCGCCACAGGGGGCCGGGACTGAAGCTTTCTTT

clone_size: NA
j_call: TRBJ1-4
d_call: NA
v_call: TRBV7-2
cdr3_aa: CASSFLSPRGEKLFF
cdr3_nt: TGTGCCAGCAGCTTTTTGAGTCCACGGGGGGAAAAACTGTTTTTT

clone_size: few
j_call: TRBJ1-1
d_call: TRBD1
v_call: TRBV28
cdr3_aa: CASSPRTGGATTEAFF
cdr3_nt: TGTGCCAGCAGTCCCCGGACAGGGGGAGCAACCACTGAAGCTTTCTTT

clone_size: few
j_call: TRBJ2-3
d_call: NA
v_call: TRBV28
cdr3_aa: CAGKSGLGTDTQYF
cdr3_nt: TGTGCCGGAAAATCAGGGTTAGGCACAGATACGCAGTATTTT

clone_size: NA
j_call: TRBJ1-2
d_call: NA
v_call: TRBV7-3
cdr3_aa: CASSYREPGYTF
cdr3_nt: TGTGCCAGCAGCTACAGGGAGCCTGGCTACACCTTC

clone_size: once
j_call: TRBJ2-7
d_call: TRBD2
v_call: TRBV9
cdr3_aa: CASSVGAGPGKEQYF
cdr3_nt: TGTGCCAGCAGCGTAGGAGCGGGGCCGGGAAAGGAGCAGTACTTC

clone_size: NA
j_call: TRBJ2-2
d_call: NA
v_call: TRBV3-1/TRBV3-2
cdr3_aa: CASSQGTLNTGELFF
cdr3_nt: TGTGCCAGCAGCCAAGGGACACTCAACACCGGGGAGCTGTTTTTT

clone_size: NA
j_call: TRBJ2-3
d_call: TRBD1
v_call: TRBV24-1
cdr3_aa: CATSDFQGTGDTDTQYF
cdr3_nt: TGTGCCACCAGTGATTTCCAAGGGACAGGAGATACAGATACGCAGTATTTT

clone_size: NA
j_call: TRBJ2-1
d_call: TRBD2
v_call: TRBV3-1/TRBV3-2
cdr3_aa: CASSQDLAGGFNEQFF
cdr3_nt: TGTGCCAGCAGCCAAGATTTAGCGGGGGGATTCAATGAGCAGTTCTTC

clone_size: NA
j_call: TRBJ2-7
d_call: TRBD1
v_call: TRBV7-3
cdr3_aa: CASSIYEDRGSYEQYF
cdr3_nt: TGTGCCAGCAGCATATATGAAGACAGGGGCTCCTACGAGCAGTACTTC

clone_size: NA
j_call: TRBJ2-3
d_call: TRBD2
v_call: TRBV7-9
cdr3_aa: CASSRRTSGVTDTQYF
cdr3_nt: TGTGCCAGCAGCCGACGGACTAGCGGAGTCACAGATACGCAGTATTTT

clone_size: NA
j_call: TRBJ1-4
d_call: TRBD1
v_call: TRBV19
cdr3_aa: CASNMGQGGEKLFF
cdr3_nt: TGTGCCAGTAACATGGGACAGGGAGGCGAAAAACTGTTTTTT

clone_size: NA
j_call: TRBJ2-1
d_call: NA
v_call: TRBV9
cdr3_aa: CASSVGSSYNEQFF
cdr3_nt: TGTGCCAGCAGCGTAGGGAGCTCCTACAATGAGCAGTTCTTC

clone_size: once
j_call: TRBJ2-7
d_call: NA
v_call: TRBV18
cdr3_aa: CASSPRAGDSYEQYF
cdr3_nt: TGTGCCAGCTCACCACGCGCAGGGGACTCCTACGAGCAGTACTTC

clone_size: NA
j_call: TRBJ2-3
d_call: TRBD1
v_call: TRBV15
cdr3_aa: CATSAGTGGDPDTQYF
cdr3_nt: TGTGCCACCAGCGCAGGGACAGGGGGCGACCCAGATACGCAGTATTTT

clone_size: NA
j_call: TRBJ2-3
d_call: TRBD2
v_call: TRBV9
cdr3_aa: CASSLLAGGGDTQYF
cdr3_nt: TGTGCCAGCAGCTTACTAGCGGGAGGGGGGGATACGCAGTATTTT

clone_size: NA
j_call: TRBJ2-5
d_call: NA
v_call: TRBV3-1/TRBV3-2
cdr3_aa: CASSQVSRQETQYF
cdr3_nt: TGTGCCAGCAGCCAAGTAAGCAGGCAAGAGACCCAGTACTTC

clone_size: NA
j_call: TRBJ2-6
d_call: TRBD1
v_call: TRBV6-5
cdr3_aa: CASSYQDRAGANVLTF
cdr3_nt: TGTGCCAGCAGTTACCAGGACAGGGCTGGGGCCAACGTCCTGACTTTC

clone_size: NA
j_call: TRBJ2-7
d_call: TRBD1
v_call: TRBV3-1/TRBV3-2
cdr3_aa: CASSRGQGAYEQYF
cdr3_nt: TGTGCCAGCAGCCGAGGACAGGGGGCCTACGAGCAGTACTTC

clone_size: once
j_call: TRBJ2-6
d_call: NA
v_call: TRBV4-1
cdr3_aa: CASSSPGAGANVLTF
cdr3_nt: TGCGCCAGCAGTTCCCCAGGGGCTGGGGCCAACGTCCTGACTTTC

clone_size: NA
j_call: TRBJ2-7
d_call: TRBD1
v_call: TRBV28
cdr3_aa: CASSSPGQPSPYEQYF
cdr3_nt: TGTGCCAGCAGTTCCCCGGGACAGCCATCCCCTTACGAGCAGTACTTC

clone_size: NA
j_call: TRBJ1-4
d_call: TRBD1
v_call: TRBV7-2
cdr3_aa: CASSPGTVNEKLFF
cdr3_nt: TGTGCCAGCAGTCCCGGGACAGTTAATGAAAAACTGTTTTTT

clone_size: once
j_call: TRBJ2-3
d_call: TRBD1
v_call: TRBV19
cdr3_aa: CASSKGQGGTDTQYF
cdr3_nt: TGTGCCAGTAGTAAGGGACAGGGAGGGACAGATACGCAGTATTTT

clone_size: NA
j_call: TRBJ1-2
d_call: NA
v_call: TRBV6-5
cdr3_aa: CATLRAGTNYGYTF
cdr3_nt: TGTGCCACCCTCCGGGCAGGGACTAACTATGGCTACACCTTC

clone_size: NA
j_call: TRBJ2-5
d_call: NA
v_call: TRBV4-1
cdr3_aa: CASSQDTSLETQYF
cdr3_nt: TGCGCCAGCAGCCAAGACACTAGTTTAGAGACCCAGTACTTC

clone_size: NA
j_call: TRBJ1-1
d_call: NA
v_call: TRBV14
cdr3_aa: CASSLYRRGEGTEAFF
cdr3_nt: TGTGCCAGCAGCCTATACAGGAGAGGGGAGGGCACTGAAGCTTTCTTT

clone_size: once
j_call: TRBJ1-1
d_call: NA
v_call: TRBV27
cdr3_aa: CASSLSGGVSTEAFF
cdr3_nt: TGTGCCAGCAGTTTATCGGGGGGGGTTAGCACTGAAGCTTTCTTT

clone_size: NA
j_call: TRBJ1-5
d_call: NA
v_call: TRBV6-5
cdr3_aa: CASSYQLGSQPQHF
cdr3_nt: TGTGCCAGCAGTTACCAGTTGGGCAGTCAGCCCCAGCATTTT

clone_size: NA
j_call: TRBJ1-2
d_call: NA
v_call: TRBV5-1
cdr3_aa: CASGEGYGYTF
cdr3_nt: TGCGCCAGCGGCGAGGGCTATGGCTACACCTTC

clone_size: once
j_call: TRBJ2-3
d_call: NA
v_call: TRBV5-6
cdr3_aa: CASSSPRTPSTDTQYF
cdr3_nt: TGTGCCAGCAGCTCCCCGAGGACACCTAGCACAGATACGCAGTATTTT

clone_size: NA
j_call: TRBJ2-3
d_call: TRBD2
v_call: TRBV28
cdr3_aa: CASSLAGGGADTQYF
cdr3_nt: TGTGCCAGCAGTTTGGCGGGAGGGGGGGCAGATACGCAGTATTTT

clone_size: NA
j_call: TRBJ1-6
d_call: NA
v_call: TRBV10-3
cdr3_aa: CAIRGRLYNSPLHF
cdr3_nt: TGTGCCATCAGGGGGCGGCTCTATAATTCACCCCTCCACTTT

clone_size: few
j_call: TRBJ1-3
d_call: TRBD1
v_call: TRBV7-2
cdr3_aa: CASSLTGNVMNTIYF
cdr3_nt: TGTGCCAGCAGCTTGACAGGGAACGTTATGAACACCATATATTTT

clone_size: NA
j_call: TRBJ1-5
d_call: TRBD1
v_call: TRBV5-6
cdr3_aa: CASSSTGVQPQHF
cdr3_nt: TGTGCCAGCAGCTCGACAGGGGTTCAGCCCCAGCATTTT

clone_size: NA
j_call: TRBJ2-3
d_call: TRBD2
v_call: TRBV9
cdr3_aa: CASSPRTSGRPGTDTQYF
cdr3_nt: TGTGCCAGCAGCCCCCGGACTAGCGGGAGGCCGGGCACAGATACGCAGTATTTT

clone_size: once
j_call: TRBJ2-7
d_call: TRBD1
v_call: TRBV28
cdr3_aa: CASSLRYLGQGLILQYF
cdr3_nt: TGTGCCAGCAGTTTACGGTACCTAGGACAGGGGCTTATTTTGCAGTACTTC

clone_size: NA
j_call: TRBJ1-6
d_call: TRBD1
v_call: TRBV6-5
cdr3_aa: CASSNPDRSNSPLHF
cdr3_nt: TGTGCCAGCAGTAACCCGGACAGGAGCAATTCACCCCTCCACTTT

clone_size: few
j_call: TRBJ2-5
d_call: TRBD2
v_call: TRBV10-3
cdr3_aa: CAIKGTSPPETQYF
cdr3_nt: TGTGCCATCAAGGGGACTAGCCCACCGGAGACCCAGTACTTC

clone_size: NA
j_call: TRBJ2-3
d_call: TRBD1
v_call: TRBV5-5
cdr3_aa: CASSLGQGNTDTQYF
cdr3_nt: TGTGCCAGCAGCTTGGGACAGGGAAACACAGATACGCAGTATTTT

clone_size: NA
j_call: TRBJ2-5
d_call: TRBD2
v_call: TRBV28
cdr3_aa: CASSPMGGETQYF
cdr3_nt: TGTGCCAGCAGCCCCATGGGGGGGGAGACCCAGTACTTC